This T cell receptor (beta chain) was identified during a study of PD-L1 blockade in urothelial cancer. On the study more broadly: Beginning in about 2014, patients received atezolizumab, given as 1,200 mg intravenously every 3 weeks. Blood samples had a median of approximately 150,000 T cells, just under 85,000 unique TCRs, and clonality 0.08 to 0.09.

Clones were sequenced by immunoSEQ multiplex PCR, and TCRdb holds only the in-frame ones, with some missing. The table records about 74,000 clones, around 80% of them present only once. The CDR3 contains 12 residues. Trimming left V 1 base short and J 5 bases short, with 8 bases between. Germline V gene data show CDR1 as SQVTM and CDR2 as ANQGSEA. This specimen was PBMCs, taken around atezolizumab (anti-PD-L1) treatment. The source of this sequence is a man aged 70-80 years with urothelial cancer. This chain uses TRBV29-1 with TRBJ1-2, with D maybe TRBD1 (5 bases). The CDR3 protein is CSVEVPGYGYTF. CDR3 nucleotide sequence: TGCAGCGTTGAAGTTCCAGGGTATGGCTACACCTTC.